The entry below gives a single T cell receptor (beta chain) sequence along with its context. Antigen unknown. The data stem from a study of Ad26.COV2.S vaccination and SARS-CoV-2 variants. On the study more broadly: Recipients of Ad26.COV2.S got it intramuscularly, once or twice 56 days apart.

Data came from immunoSEQ multiplex PCR; TCRdb stores just in-frame clones and leaves some out. This table holds about 390,000 clones, over 80% found once. V was shortened by 6 bases and J by 6 bases, with 13 bases between the two germline ends. The CDR3 contains 14 residues. Germline CDR1 and CDR2: KGHDR and SFDVKD. Treatment described: about 20 received Ad26.COV2.S at low or high dose, single or two shots; 5 received placebo; per-sample allocation not given. Specimens were obtained on day 63 following the first vaccine or placebo injection. Donor was an adult aged 18-55 years in Boston. Whole-study results and caveats: Total T cell responses may have been underestimated by the TCR breadth and depth analyses. Measurement of non-spike TCR breadth gave similar results in vaccine and placebo recipients.

The receptor's source is a person aged 18-65 years who received the Ad26.COV2.S COVID-19 vaccine or a placebo. The sequences come from peripheral blood, collected in a trial of Ad26.COV2.S vaccine versus placebo. V is TRBV24-1 and J is TRBJ1-4, with D unclear. The CDR3 is CATSSGLSYEKLFF. CDR3 DNA: TGTGCCACCAGTTCAGGCCTGTCTTATGAAAAACTGTTTTTT.